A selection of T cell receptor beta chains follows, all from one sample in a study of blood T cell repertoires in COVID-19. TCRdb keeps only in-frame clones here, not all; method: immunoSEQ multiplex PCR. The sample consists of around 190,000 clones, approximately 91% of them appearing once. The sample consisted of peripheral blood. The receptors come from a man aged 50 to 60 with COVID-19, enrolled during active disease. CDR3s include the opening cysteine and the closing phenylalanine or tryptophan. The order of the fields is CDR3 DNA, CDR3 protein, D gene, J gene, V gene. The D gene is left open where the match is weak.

CDR3 DNA: TGTGCCAGCAGTGGGGGGGGAGGGTCTGGAAACACCATATATTTT
CDR3 protein: CASSGGGGSGNTIYF
D gene: -
J gene: TRBJ1-3
V gene: TRBV2

CDR3 DNA: TGTGCCAGCAGCTTAGGCCCCGTGGGGGCAGGGACTGAAGCTTTCTTT
CDR3 protein: CASSLGPVGAGTEAFF
D gene: -
J gene: TRBJ1-1
V gene: TRBV7-6

CDR3 DNA: TGTGCCAGCAGTTTACCGGAGACCCAGTACTTC
CDR3 protein: CASSLPETQYF
D gene: -
J gene: TRBJ2-5
V gene: TRBV27

CDR3 DNA: TGTGCCAGCAGTCCGGGGGACTTAGAGACCCAGTACTTC
CDR3 protein: CASSPGDLETQYF
D gene: -
J gene: TRBJ2-5
V gene: TRBV6-2/TRBV6-3

CDR3 DNA: TGTGCCAGCAGAGCCCTAGGCTCTGGGGCCAACGTCCTGACTTTC
CDR3 protein: CASRALGSGANVLTF
D gene: -
J gene: TRBJ2-6
V gene: TRBV19

CDR3 DNA: TGTGCCAGTAGCCTGGGACTAGCGGGGGGGAATGAGCAGTTCTTC
CDR3 protein: CASSLGLAGGNEQFF
D gene: TRBD2
J gene: TRBJ2-1
V gene: TRBV19

CDR3 DNA: TGTGCCAGCAGCGATCCTGAAAGGGGTGTTCAAAACATTCAGTACTTC
CDR3 protein: CASSDPERGVQNIQYF
D gene: -
J gene: TRBJ2-4
V gene: TRBV7-9

CDR3 DNA: TGTGCCAGCACCCGGGACGGGGGTTTTGGGCCCCAGCATTTT
CDR3 protein: CASTRDGGFGPQHF
D gene: -
J gene: TRBJ1-5
V gene: TRBV19

CDR3 DNA: TGTGCCAGTAGTGAAACTAGCGCGGTCTACAATGAGCAGTTCTTC
CDR3 protein: CASSETSAVYNEQFF
D gene: TRBD2
J gene: TRBJ2-1
V gene: TRBV19

CDR3 DNA: TGTGCCAGCAGCCTCTCAAGCGGGAGTTCTTCAGATACGCAGTATTTT
CDR3 protein: CASSLSSGSSSDTQYF
D gene: TRBD2
J gene: TRBJ2-3
V gene: TRBV9

CDR3 DNA: TGTGCCAGCAGCCAACCGGACCCGGGACTGGCATACAATGAGCAGTTCTTC
CDR3 protein: CASSQPDPGLAYNEQFF
D gene: -
J gene: TRBJ2-1
V gene: TRBV4-2